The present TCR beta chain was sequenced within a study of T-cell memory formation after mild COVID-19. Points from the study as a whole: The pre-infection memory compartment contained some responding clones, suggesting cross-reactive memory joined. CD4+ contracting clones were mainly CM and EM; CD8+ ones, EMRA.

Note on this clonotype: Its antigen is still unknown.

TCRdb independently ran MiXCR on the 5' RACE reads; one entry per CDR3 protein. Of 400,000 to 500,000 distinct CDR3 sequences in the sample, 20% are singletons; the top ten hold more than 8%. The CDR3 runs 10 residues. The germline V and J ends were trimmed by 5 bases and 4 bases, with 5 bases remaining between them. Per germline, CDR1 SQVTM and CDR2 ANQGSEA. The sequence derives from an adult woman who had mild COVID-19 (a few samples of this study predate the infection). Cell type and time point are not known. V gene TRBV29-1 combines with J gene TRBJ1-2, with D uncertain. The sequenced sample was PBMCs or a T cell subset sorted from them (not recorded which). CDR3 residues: CSVFAYGYTF. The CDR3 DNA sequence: TGCAGCGTTTTCGCCTATGGCTACACCTTC.